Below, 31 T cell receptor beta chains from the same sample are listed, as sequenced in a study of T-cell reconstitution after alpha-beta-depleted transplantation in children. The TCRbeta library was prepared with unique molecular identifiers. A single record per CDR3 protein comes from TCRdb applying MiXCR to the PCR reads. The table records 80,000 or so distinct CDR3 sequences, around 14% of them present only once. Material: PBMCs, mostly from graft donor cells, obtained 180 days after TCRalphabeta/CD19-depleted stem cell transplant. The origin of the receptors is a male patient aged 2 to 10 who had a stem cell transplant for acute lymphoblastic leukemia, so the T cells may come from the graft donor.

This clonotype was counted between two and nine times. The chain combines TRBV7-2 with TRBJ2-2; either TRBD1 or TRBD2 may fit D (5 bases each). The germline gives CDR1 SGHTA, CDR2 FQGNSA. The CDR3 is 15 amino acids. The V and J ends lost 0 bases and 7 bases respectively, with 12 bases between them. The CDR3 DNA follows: TGTGCCAGCAGCTTAGCGGGGACCTGGGGCGGGGAGCTGTTTTTT. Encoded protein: CASSLAGTWGGELFF.

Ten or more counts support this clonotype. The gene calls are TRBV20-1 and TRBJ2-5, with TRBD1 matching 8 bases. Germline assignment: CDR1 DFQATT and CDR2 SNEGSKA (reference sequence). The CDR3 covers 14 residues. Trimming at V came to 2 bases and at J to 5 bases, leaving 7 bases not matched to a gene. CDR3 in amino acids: CSARTRTGWETQYF. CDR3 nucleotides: TGCAGTGCTAGAACGCGGACAGGGTGGGAGACCCAGTACTTC.

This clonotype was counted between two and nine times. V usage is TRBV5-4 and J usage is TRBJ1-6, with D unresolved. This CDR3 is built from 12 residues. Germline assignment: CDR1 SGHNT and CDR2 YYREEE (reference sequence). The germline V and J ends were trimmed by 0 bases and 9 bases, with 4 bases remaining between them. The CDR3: CASSLEPSPLHF. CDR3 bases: TGTGCCAGCAGCTTGGAACCTTCACCCCTCCACTTT.

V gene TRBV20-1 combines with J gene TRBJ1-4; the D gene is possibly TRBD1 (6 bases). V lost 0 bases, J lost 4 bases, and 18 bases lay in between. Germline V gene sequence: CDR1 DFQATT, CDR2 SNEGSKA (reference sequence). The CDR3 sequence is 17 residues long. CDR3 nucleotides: TGCAGTGCTAGAGATATGGGGCTGACAGGCCTTAATGAAAAACTGTTTTTT. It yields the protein CSARDMGLTGLNEKLFF.

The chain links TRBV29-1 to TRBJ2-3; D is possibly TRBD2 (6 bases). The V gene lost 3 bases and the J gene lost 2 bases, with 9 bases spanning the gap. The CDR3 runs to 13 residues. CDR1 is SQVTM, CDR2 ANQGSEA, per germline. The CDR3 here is CSVEGGNTDTQYF. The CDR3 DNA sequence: TGCAGCGTTGAGGGAGGAAACACAGATACGCAGTATTTT.

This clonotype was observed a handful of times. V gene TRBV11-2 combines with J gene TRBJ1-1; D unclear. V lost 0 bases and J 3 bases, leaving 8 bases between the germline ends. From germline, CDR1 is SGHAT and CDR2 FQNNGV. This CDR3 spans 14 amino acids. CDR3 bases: TGTGCCAGCAGCTTAGAACGGATACACACTGAAGCTTTCTTT. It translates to CASSLERIHTEAFF.

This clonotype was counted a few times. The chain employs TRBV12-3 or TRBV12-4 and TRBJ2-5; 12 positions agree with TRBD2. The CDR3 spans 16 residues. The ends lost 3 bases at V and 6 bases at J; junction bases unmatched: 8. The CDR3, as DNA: TGTGCCAGCAGTTTCGCAACTAGCGGGAGGATACAGACCCAGTACTTC. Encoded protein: CASSFATSGRIQTQYF.

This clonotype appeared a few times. The CDR3 spells CSAPGTSGKGQYF. The CDR3 DNA is TGCAGTGCCCCCGGGACTAGCGGCAAGGGGCAGTACTTC. The rearrangement links TRBV20-1 to TRBJ2-7; 11 bases are shared with TRBD2. The length of the CDR3 is 13 residues. Trimming removed 6 bases from V and 9 bases from J; junction bases left unmatched: 10. Per germline, CDR1 DFQATT and CDR2 SNEGSKA (reference sequence).

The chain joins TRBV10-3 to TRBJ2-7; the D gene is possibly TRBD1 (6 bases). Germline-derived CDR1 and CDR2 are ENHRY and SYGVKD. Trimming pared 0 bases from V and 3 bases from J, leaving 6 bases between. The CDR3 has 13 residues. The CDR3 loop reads CAISESDSYEQYF. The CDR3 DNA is TGTGCCATCAGTGAGTCGGACAGCTACGAGCAGTACTTC.

The CDR3 region has the DNA TGTGCCAGCAGCAGCCGGGACGGGAGACACGAGCAGTACTTC. Protein sequence: CASSSRDGRHEQYF. This chain links TRBV7-6 with TRBJ2-7, with a tentative D call TRBD2 (6 bases). Trimming left V 5 bases short and J 5 bases short, with 16 bases between. The CDR3 loop spans 14 amino acids. Germline V gives CDR1 SGHVS, CDR2 FNYEAQ.

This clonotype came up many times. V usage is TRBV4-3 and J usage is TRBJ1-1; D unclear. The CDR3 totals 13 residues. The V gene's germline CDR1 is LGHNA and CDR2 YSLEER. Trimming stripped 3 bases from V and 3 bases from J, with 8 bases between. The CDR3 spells CASSQGFDTEAFF. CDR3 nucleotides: TGCGCCAGCAGCCAGGGTTTCGACACTGAAGCTTTCTTT.

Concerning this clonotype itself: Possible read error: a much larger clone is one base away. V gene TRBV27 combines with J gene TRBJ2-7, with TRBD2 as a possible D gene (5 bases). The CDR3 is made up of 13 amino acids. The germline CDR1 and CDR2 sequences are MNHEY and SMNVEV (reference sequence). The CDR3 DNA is TGTGCCAGCAGTCCCTCTAGCTCCTACAAGCAGTACTTC. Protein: CASSPSSSYKQYF.

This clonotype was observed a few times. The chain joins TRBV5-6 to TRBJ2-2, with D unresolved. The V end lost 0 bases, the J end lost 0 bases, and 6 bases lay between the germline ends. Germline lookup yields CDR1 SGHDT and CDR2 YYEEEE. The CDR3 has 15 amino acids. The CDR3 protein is CASSLAASNTGELFF. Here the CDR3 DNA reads TGTGCCAGCAGCTTGGCGGCCTCGAACACCGGGGAGCTGTTTTTT.

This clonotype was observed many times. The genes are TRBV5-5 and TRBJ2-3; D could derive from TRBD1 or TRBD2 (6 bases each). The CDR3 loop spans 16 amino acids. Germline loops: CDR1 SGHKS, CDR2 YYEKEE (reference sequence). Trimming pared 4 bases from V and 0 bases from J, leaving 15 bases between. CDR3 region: CASSPGGGWSTDTQYF. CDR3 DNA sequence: TGTGCCAGCAGCCCTGGAGGGGGTTGGAGCACAGATACGCAGTATTTT.

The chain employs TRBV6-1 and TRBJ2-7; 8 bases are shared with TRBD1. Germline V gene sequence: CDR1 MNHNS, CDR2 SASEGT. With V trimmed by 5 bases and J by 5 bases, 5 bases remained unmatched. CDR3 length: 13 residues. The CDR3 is CASSRTGYHEQYF. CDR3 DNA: TGTGCCAGCAGTCGGACAGGGTACCACGAGCAGTACTTC.

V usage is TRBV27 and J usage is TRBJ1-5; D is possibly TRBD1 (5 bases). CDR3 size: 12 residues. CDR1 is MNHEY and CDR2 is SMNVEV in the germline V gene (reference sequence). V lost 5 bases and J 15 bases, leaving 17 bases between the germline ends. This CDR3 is CASSPLGGWRHF. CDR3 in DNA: TGTGCCAGCAGTCCCCTGGGGGGGTGGCGGCATTTT.

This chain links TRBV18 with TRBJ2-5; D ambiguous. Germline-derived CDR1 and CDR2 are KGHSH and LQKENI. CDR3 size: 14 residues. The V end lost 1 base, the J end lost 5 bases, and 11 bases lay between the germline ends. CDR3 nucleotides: TGTGCCAGCTCACCACGTTTTAGCTCGGAGACCCAGTACTTC. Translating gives CASSPRFSSETQYF.

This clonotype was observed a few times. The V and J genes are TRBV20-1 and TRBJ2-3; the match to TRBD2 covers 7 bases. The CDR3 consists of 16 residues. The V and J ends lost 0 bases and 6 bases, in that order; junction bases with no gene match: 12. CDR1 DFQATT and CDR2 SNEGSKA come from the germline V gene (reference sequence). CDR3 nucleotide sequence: TGCAGTGCTAGAGATCGGAGGGCTAGCGGATGGGATACGCAGTATTTT. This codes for CSARDRRASGWDTQYF.

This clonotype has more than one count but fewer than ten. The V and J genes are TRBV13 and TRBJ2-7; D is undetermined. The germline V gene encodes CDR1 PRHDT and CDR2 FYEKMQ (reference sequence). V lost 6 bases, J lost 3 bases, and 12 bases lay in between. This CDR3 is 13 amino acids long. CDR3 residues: CASSPNPGYEQYF. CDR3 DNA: TGTGCCAGCAGTCCTAACCCAGGCTACGAGCAGTACTTC.

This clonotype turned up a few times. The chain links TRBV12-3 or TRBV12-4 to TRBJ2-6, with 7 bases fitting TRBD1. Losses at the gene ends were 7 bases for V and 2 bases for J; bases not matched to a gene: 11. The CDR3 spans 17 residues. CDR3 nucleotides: TGTGCCAGCATCCTAAGGACAGGCAGGGCTGGGGCCAACGTCCTGACTTTC. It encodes CASILRTGRAGANVLTF.

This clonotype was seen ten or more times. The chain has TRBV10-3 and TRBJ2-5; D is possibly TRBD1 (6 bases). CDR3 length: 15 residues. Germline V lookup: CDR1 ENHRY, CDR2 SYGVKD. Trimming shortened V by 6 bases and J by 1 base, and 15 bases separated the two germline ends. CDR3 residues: CAISRTVGPQETQYF. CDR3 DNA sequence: TGTGCCATCAGCCGGACAGTTGGTCCCCAAGAGACCCAGTACTTC.

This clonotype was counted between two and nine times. Here the CDR3 DNA reads TGTGCCAGCAGCTGGGCTGGTGTAGGGGAGCTGTTTTTT. Protein sequence: CASSWAGVGELFF. The V gene is TRBV5-4, the J gene TRBJ2-2; D call uncertain. The germline V and J ends were trimmed by 3 bases and 8 bases, with 11 bases remaining between them. Germline loops: CDR1 SGHNT, CDR2 YYREEE (reference sequence). This CDR3 comprises 13 residues. Variable domain in full (rest from reference TRBV5-4 and TRBJ2-2): ETGVTQSPTHLIKTRGQQVTLRCSSQSGHNTVSWYQQALGQGPQFIFQYYREEENGRGNFPPRFSGLQFPNYSSELNVNALELDDSALYLCASSWAGVGELFFGEGSRLTVL.

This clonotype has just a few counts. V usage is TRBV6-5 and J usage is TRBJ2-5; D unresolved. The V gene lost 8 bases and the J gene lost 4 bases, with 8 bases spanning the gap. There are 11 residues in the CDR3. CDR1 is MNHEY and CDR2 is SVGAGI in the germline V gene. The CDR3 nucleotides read TGTGCCAGCGGTAGATCAGAGACCCAGTACTTC. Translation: CASGRSETQYF.

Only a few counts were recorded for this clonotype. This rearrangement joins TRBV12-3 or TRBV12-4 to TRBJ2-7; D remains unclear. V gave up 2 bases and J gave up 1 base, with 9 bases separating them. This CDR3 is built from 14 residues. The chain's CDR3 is CASSLPPTSYEQYF. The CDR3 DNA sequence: TGTGCCAGCAGTTTACCCCCTACATCCTACGAGCAGTACTTC.

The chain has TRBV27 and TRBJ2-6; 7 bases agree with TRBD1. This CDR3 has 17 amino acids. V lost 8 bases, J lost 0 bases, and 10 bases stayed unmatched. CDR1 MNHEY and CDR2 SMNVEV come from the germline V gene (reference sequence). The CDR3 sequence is CASSDRAPVSGANVLTF. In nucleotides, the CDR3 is TGTGCCAGCTCCGACAGGGCCCCGGTCTCTGGGGCCAACGTCCTGACTTTC.

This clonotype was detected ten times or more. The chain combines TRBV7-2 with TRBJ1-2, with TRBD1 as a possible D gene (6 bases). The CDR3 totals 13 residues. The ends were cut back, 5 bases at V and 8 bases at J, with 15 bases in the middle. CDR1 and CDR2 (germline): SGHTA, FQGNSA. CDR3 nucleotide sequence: TGTGCCAGCAGCCAGGGCCAGGGGAGCGGCTACACCTTC. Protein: CASSQGQGSGYTF.

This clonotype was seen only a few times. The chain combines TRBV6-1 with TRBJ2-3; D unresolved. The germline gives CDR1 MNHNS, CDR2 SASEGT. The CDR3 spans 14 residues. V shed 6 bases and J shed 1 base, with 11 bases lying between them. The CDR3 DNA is TGTGCCAGCAGCCGACTTTCTCGCACAGATACGCAGTATTTT. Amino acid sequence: CASSRLSRTDTQYF.

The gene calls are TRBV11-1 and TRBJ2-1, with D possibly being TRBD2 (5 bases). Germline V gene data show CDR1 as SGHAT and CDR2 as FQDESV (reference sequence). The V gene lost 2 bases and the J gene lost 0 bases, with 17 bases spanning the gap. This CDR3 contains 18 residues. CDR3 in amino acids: CASSLPRLPVSSYNEQFF. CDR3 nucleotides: TGTGCCAGCAGCTTACCCCGACTACCTGTCAGCTCCTACAATGAGCAGTTCTTC.

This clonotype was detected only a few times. The CDR3, as DNA: TGTGCCAGCAGCTTAGAGGCACGCGGCGGCTACACCTTC. Protein sequence: CASSLEARGGYTF. The chain combines TRBV7-6 with TRBJ1-2, with unresolved D. The germline V gene encodes CDR1 SGHVS and CDR2 FNYEAQ. CDR3 size: 13 residues. V shed 1 base and J shed 8 bases, with 11 bases lying between them.

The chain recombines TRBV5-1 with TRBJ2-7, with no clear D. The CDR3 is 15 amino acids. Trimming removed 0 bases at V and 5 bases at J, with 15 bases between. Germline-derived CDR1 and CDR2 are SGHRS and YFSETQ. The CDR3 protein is CASSLGPTTPHEQYF. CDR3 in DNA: TGCGCCAGCAGCTTGGGGCCTACCACTCCCCACGAGCAGTACTTC.

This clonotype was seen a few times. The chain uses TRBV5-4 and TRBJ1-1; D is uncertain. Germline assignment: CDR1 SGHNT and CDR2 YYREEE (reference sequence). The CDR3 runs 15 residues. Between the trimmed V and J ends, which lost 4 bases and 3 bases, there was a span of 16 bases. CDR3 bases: TGTGCCAGCAGCGCCGCGCGGGGAATTCACACTGAAGCTTTCTTT. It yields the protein CASSAARGIHTEAFF.